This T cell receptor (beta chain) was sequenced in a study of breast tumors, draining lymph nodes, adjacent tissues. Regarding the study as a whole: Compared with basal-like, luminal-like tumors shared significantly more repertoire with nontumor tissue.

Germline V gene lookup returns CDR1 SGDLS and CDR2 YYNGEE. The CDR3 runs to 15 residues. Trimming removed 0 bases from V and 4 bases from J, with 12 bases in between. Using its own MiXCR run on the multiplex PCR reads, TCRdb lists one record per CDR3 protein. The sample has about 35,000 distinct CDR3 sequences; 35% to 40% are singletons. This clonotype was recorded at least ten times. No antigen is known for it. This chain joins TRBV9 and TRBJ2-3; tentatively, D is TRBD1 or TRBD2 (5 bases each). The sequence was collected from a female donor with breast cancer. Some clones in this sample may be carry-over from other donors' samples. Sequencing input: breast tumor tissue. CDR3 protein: CASSVEGSSADTQYF. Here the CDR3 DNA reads TGTGCCAGCAGCGTAGAGGGGAGTTCGGCAGATACGCAGTATTTT.